A selection of T cell receptor beta chains follows, all from one sample in a study of CD8+CD57+ T cells in acquired aplastic anemia. TCRdb used MiXCR to reprocess the reads, holding one entry per CDR3 protein. The table records more than 100,000 distinct CDR3 sequences, around two fifths of them present only once. Sequenced: sorted CD4+, CD8+, or CD8+CD57+ T cells (not recorded which) from PBMCs. All receptors derive from a human donor in good health, serving as a control. CDR3s include the opening cysteine and the closing phenylalanine or tryptophan. A D gene is named only where the DNA matches it firmly. For some rows the clone size is stated as once, few or many, or as a class when expanded; others skip it.

>few|TRBJ1-5|TRBV7-2|11|.
CASSRAETQHF
TGTGCCAGCAGCCGAGCGGAGACCCAGCATTTT
>.|TRBJ2-1|TRBV6-2/TRBV6-3|16|TRBD1
CATSSFTRDRVYEQFF
TGTGCCACCAGTTCCTTCACCCGGGACAGGGTCTATGAGCAGTTCTTC
>few|TRBJ2-7|TRBV19|14|.
CASSVSWSSYEQYF
TGTGCCAGTAGTGTCTCCTGGAGCTCCTACGAGCAGTACTTC
>.|TRBJ1-5|TRBV2|15|.
CASSGDGHSNQPQHF
TGTGCCAGCAGTGGGGACGGACATAGCAATCAGCCCCAGCATTTT
>many|TRBJ2-7|TRBV7-9|16|TRBD1
CASSSVLTGGSYEQYF
TGTGCCAGCAGCAGCGTCCTTACAGGGGGCTCATACGAGCAGTACTTC
>many|TRBJ2-3|TRBV5-1|15|.
CASSLTPVRTDTQYF
TGCGCCAGCAGCTTAACACCGGTCAGGACAGATACGCAGTATTTT
>many|TRBJ2-4|TRBV20-1|13|.
CSVGTATKNIQYF
TGCAGTGTTGGGACCGCTACCAAAAACATTCAGTACTTC
>.|TRBJ1-5|TRBV11-1|17|.
CASSSSTGKLGNQPQHF
TGTGCCAGCAGCTCATCTACAGGGAAATTGGGCAATCAGCCCCAGCATTTT
>.|TRBJ2-3|TRBV19|16|.
CASSPSYGGYTDTQYF
TGTGCCAGTAGCCCCTCCTATGGAGGGTACACAGATACGCAGTATTTT
>few|TRBJ2-7|TRBV5-8|15|TRBD1
CASSLSRGQGVEQYF
TGTGCCAGCAGCCTGTCGAGAGGACAGGGGGTCGAGCAGTACTTC
>many|TRBJ1-3|TRBV19|14|.
CASSPLDSGNTIYF
TGTGCCAGTAGCCCGTTGGACTCTGGAAACACCATATATTTT
>.|TRBJ1-2|TRBV20-1|13|TRBD1
CSAPRDRNYGYTF
TGCAGTGCTCCCCGGGACAGGAACTATGGCTACACCTTC
>many|TRBJ1-5|TRBV7-2|13|.
CASSYNSNQPQHF
TGTGCCAGCAGCTATAATAGCAATCAGCCCCAGCATTTT
>many|TRBJ2-3|TRBV7-7|16|.
CASSLGFSSGSDTQYF
TGTGCCAGCAGCTTAGGGTTTTCTTCCGGCTCAGATACGCAGTATTTT
>.|TRBJ1-1|TRBV19|13|.
CASSGRFVGDAFF
TGTGCCAGTAGTGGTCGGTTCGTGGGAGACGCTTTCTTT
>.|TRBJ1-2|TRBV19|14|.
CASSPPGGGSGYTF
TGTGCCAGCTCACCACCGGGGGGCGGCAGTGGCTACACCTTC
>.|TRBJ2-5|TRBV25-1|16|TRBD2
CASSATPTSGQETQYF
TGTGCCAGCAGTGCTACCCCGACTAGCGGTCAAGAGACCCAGTACTTC
>.|TRBJ1-1|TRBV19|14|TRBD1
CASRSGQPIAEAFF
TGTGCCAGTAGATCGGGACAGCCGATCGCTGAAGCTTTCTTT
>.|TRBJ1-5|TRBV25-1|11|.
CASRWGQPQHF
TGTGCTAGTAGGTGGGGTCAGCCCCAGCATTTT
>many|TRBJ2-7|TRBV5-1|13|TRBD2
CASRAGGQYEQYF
TGCGCCAGCAGGGCGGGGGGCCAGTACGAGCAGTACTTC
>many|TRBJ1-2|TRBV2|15|TRBD1
CASSGRDRGGDGYTF
TGTGCCAGCAGTGGAAGGGACAGGGGAGGAGATGGCTACACCTTC
>.|TRBJ2-3|TRBV7-6|20|TRBD2
CASSLARGLAGGLLTDTQYF
TGTGCCAGCAGCTTAGCGCGAGGACTAGCGGGGGGGCTTTTGACAGATACGCAGTATTTT
>.|TRBJ1-2|TRBV20-1|14|.
CSARTARGHLGYTF
TGCAGTGCTAGGACAGCCAGGGGACACCTTGGCTACACCTTC
>many|TRBJ2-3|TRBV4-1|14|.
CASSQRRTTDTQYF
TGCGCCAGCAGCCAACGGAGAACCACAGATACGCAGTATTTT
>.|TRBJ1-2|TRBV12-5|14|.
CASGLGSFNYGYTF
TGTGCTAGTGGGCTGGGGTCCTTCAACTATGGCTACACCTTC
>.|TRBJ1-4|TRBV6-1|14|.
CPSAGWERNEKLFF
TGTCCCAGCGCCGGGTGGGAAAGGAATGAAAAACTGTTTTTT
>.|TRBJ2-7|TRBV11-1|15|TRBD1
CASSLVVTGGRQQYF
TGTGCCAGCAGCTTAGTCGTGACAGGGGGGAGACAGCAGTACTTC
>.|TRBJ2-2|TRBV20-1|15|TRBD1
CSAKIGTANTGELFF
TGCAGTGCTAAGATCGGGACAGCGAACACCGGGGAGCTGTTTTTT
>.|TRBJ2-5|TRBV28|15|TRBD2
CASRGAGGSREAQYF
TGTGCCAGCAGGGGTGCGGGGGGTTCAAGAGAGGCCCAGTACTTC
>.|TRBJ1-1|TRBV15|15|TRBD1
CATSRGRQGSTEAFF
TGTGCCACCAGCAGAGGCCGACAGGGTTCCACTGAAGCTTTCTTT
>many|TRBJ2-3|TRBV20-1|17|TRBD2
CSARDWGSGGLTDTQYF
TGCAGTGCTAGAGATTGGGGTAGCGGGGGCCTCACAGATACGCAGTATTTT
>many|TRBJ2-3|TRBV11-2|14|.
CASSFRQYTDTQYF
TGTGCCAGCAGCTTTCGACAGTACACAGATACGCAGTATTTT
>.|TRBJ2-5|TRBV7-9|16|.
CASSATGTLRAETQYF
TGTGCCAGCAGTGCCACCGGGACACTACGCGCAGAGACCCAGTACTTC
>many|TRBJ1-3|TRBV9|14|.
CASSVEASGNTIYF
TGTGCCAGCAGCGTCGAGGCCTCTGGAAACACCATATATTTT
>many|TRBJ2-7|TRBV5-1|15|TRBD2
CASSRSGIISGEQYF
TGCGCCAGCAGCCGAAGCGGGATTATCTCCGGTGAGCAGTACTTC
>many|TRBJ2-3|TRBV29-1|15|TRBD2
CSVEVGGVVTDTQYF
TGCAGCGTTGAAGTTGGGGGGGTGGTCACAGATACGCAGTATTTT
>many|TRBJ2-6|TRBV6-1|17|.
CASSRNFWSTGANVLTF
TGTGCCAGCAGTCGAAATTTTTGGAGTACTGGGGCCAACGTCCTGACTTTC
>.|TRBJ2-5|TRBV7-6|16|.
CASSLSRGHIQGTQYF
TGTGCCAGCAGCTTATCTAGGGGACACATTCAAGGGACCCAGTACTTC
>.|TRBJ1-1|TRBV10-3|13|.
CAISAQIRTEAFF
TGTGCCATCAGTGCCCAGATTCGTACTGAAGCTTTCTTT